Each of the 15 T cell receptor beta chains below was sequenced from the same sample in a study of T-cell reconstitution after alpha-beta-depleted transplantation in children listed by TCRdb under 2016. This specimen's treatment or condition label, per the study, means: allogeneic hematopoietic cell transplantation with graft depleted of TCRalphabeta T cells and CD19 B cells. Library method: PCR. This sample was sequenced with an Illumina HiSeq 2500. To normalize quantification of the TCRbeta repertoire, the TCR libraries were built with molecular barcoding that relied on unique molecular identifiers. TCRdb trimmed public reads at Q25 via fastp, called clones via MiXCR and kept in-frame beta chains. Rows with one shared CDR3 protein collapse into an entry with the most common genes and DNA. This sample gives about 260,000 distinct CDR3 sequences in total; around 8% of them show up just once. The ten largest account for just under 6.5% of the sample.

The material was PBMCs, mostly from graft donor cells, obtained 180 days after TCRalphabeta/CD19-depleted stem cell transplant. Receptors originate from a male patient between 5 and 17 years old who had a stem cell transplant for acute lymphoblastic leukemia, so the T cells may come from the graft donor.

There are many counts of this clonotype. The CDR3 DNA reads as TGTGCCAGCAGTAGCATCTCTGGAAACACCATATATTTT. Residues: CASSSISGNTIYF. V is TRBV25-1 and J is TRBJ1-3, with no clear D. The CDR3 contains 13 residues. Germline V gene lookup returns CDR1 MGHDK and CDR2 SYGVNS. Trimming pared 5 bases from V and 0 bases from J, leaving 5 bases between.

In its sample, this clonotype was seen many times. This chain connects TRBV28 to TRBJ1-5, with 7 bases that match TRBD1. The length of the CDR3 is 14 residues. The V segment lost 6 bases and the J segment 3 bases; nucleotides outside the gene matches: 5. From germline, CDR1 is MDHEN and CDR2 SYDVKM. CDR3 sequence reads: CASRITGDNQPQHF. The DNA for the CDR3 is TGTGCCAGCAGAATTACAGGGGACAATCAGCCCCAGCATTTT.

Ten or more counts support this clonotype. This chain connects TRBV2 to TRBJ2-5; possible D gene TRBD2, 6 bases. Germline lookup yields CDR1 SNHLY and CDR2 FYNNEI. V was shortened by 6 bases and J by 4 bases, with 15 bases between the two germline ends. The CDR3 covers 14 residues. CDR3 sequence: CASSERTTRETQYF. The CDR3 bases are TGTGCCAGCAGCGAAAGGACTACCAGAGAGACCCAGTACTTC.

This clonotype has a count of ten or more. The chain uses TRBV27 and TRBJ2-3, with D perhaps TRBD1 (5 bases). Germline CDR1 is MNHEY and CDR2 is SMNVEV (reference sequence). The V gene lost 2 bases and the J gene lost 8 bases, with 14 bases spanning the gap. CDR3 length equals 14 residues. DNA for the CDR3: TGTGCCAGCAGTTTAAAGATAGCAGGGCTTACGCAGTATTTT. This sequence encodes CASSLKIAGLTQYF.

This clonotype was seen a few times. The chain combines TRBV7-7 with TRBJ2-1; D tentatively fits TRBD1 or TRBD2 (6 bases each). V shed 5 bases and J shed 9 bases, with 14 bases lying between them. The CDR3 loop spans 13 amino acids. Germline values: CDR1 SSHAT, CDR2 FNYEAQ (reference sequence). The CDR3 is CASSPLEGGEQFF. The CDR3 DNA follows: TGTGCCAGCAGCCCCTTAGAGGGGGGTGAGCAGTTCTTC.

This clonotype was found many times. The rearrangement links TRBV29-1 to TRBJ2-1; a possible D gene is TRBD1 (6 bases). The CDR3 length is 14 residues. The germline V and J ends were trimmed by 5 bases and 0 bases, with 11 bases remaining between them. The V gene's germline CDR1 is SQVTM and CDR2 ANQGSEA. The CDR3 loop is CSVPGQSSYNEQFF. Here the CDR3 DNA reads TGCAGCGTTCCAGGACAGAGCTCCTACAATGAGCAGTTCTTC.

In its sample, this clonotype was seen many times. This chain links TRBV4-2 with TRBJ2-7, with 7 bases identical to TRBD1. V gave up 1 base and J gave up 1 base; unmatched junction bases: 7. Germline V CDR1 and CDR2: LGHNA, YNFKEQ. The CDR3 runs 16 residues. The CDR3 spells CASSQGTGTASYEQYF. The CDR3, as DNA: TGTGCCAGCAGCCAAGGGACCGGGACAGCTTCCTACGAGCAGTACTTC.

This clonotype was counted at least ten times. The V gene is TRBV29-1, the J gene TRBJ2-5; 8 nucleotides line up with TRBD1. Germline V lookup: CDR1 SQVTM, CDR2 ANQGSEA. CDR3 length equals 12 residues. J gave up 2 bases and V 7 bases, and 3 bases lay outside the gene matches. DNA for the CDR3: TGCAGCGCAACAGGGGGGCAAGAGACCCAGTACTTC. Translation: CSATGGQETQYF.

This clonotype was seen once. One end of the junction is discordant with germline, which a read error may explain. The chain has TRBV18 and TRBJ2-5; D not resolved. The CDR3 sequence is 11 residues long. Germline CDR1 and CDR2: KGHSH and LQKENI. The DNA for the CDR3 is TGTGCCAGCTCTAGCCAAGAGACCCGGTACTTC. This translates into CASSSQETRYF. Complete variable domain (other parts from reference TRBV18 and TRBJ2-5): NAGVMQNPRHLVRRRGQEARLRCSPMKGHSHVYWYRQLPEEGLKFMVYLQKENIIDESGMPKERFSAEFPKEGPSILRIQQVVRGDSAAYFCASSSQETRYFGPGTRLLVL.

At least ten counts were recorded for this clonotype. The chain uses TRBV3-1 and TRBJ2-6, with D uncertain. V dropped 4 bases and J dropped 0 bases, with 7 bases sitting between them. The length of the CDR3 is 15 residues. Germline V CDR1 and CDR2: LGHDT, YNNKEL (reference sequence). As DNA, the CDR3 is TGTGCCAGCAGCCTCCACTTCTCTGGGGCCAACGTCCTGACTTTC. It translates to CASSLHFSGANVLTF. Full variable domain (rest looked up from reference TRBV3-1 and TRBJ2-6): DTAVSQTPKYLVTQMGNDKSIKCEQNLGHDTMYWYKQDSKKFLKIMFSYNNKELIINETVPNRFSPKSPDKAHLNLHINSLELGDSAVYFCASSLHFSGANVLTFGAGSRLTVL.

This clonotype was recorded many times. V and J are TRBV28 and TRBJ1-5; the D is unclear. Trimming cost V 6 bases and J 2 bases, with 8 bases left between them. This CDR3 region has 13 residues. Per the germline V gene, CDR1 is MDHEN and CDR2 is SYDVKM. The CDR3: CASSQRGNQPQHF. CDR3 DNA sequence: TGTGCCAGCAGCCAGAGGGGCAATCAGCCCCAGCATTTT.

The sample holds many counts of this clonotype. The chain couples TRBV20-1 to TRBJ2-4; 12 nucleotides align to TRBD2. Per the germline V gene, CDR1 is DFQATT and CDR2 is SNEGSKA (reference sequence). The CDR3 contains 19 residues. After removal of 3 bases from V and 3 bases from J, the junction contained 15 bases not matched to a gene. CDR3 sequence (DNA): TGCAGTGCTAGTGTTCCCAGGACTAGCGGGACTTCGGTCAAAAACATTCAGTACTTC. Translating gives CSASVPRTSGTSVKNIQYF.

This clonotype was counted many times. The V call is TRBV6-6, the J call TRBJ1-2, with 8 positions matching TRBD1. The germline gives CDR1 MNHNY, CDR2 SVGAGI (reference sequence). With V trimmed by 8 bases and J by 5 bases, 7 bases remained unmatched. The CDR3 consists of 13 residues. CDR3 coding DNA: TGTGCCAGCCGTAGGGGACAGGAGTATGGCTACACCTTC. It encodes CASRRGQEYGYTF.

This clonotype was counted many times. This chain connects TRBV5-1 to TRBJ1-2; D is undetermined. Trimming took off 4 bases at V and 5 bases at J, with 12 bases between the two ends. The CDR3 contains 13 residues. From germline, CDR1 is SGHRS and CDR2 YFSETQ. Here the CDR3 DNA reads TGCGCCAGCAGCCGGGAAACGGGGTATGGCTACACCTTC. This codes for CASSRETGYGYTF. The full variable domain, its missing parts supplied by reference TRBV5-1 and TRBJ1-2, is KAGVTQTPRYLIKTRGQQVTLSCSPISGHRSVSWYQQTPGQGLQFLFEYFSETQRNKGNFPGRFSGRQFSNSRSEMNVSTLELGDSALYLCASSRETGYGYTFGSGTRLTVV.

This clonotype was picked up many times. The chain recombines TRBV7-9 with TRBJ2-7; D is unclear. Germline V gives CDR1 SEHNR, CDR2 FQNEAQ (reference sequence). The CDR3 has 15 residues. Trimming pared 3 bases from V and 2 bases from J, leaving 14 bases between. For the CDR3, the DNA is TGTGCCAGCAGCTTGGGAAGAGGCCCCACCTACGAGCAGTACTTC. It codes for CASSLGRGPTYEQYF.